This is a list of T cell receptor beta chains from one sample in a study of T cell responses to AZD1222 COVID-19 vaccine. Using immunoSEQ multiplex PCR, the repertoire was profiled, and TCRdb retains in-frame clones only, with some absent. The sample contains roughly 150,000 clones, 85% to 95% of which appear only once. Sequenced material: peripheral blood, taken on day 0 of AZD1222 vaccination. These receptors were collected from an adult in good health. The CDR3 runs from the conserved cysteine through the conserved F or W. D genes are given only for firm matches. Only part of the rows carry a size: once, few, many, or a class if the clone is expanded.

clone_size: -
d_call: TRBD2
j_call: TRBJ2-2
v_call: TRBV24-1
cdr3_aa: CATRGGRDTGELFF
cdr3_nt: TGTGCCACTCGCGGGGGGCGGGACACCGGGGAGCTGTTTTTT

clone_size: -
d_call: TRBD1
j_call: TRBJ1-1
v_call: TRBV10-1
cdr3_aa: CASSECPGQGETEAFF
cdr3_nt: TGCGCCAGCAGTGAGTGTCCGGGACAGGGGGAAACTGAAGCTTTCTTT

clone_size: -
d_call: -
j_call: TRBJ2-3
v_call: TRBV6-2/TRBV6-3
cdr3_aa: CASSYTPTPGTDTQYF
cdr3_nt: TGTGCCAGCAGTTACACTCCAACGCCAGGCACAGATACGCAGTATTTT

clone_size: many
d_call: TRBD2
j_call: TRBJ2-1
v_call: TRBV6-1
cdr3_aa: CASSEEAGGPNEQFF
cdr3_nt: TGTGCCAGCAGTGAAGAAGCGGGGGGGCCCAATGAGCAGTTCTTC

clone_size: once
d_call: TRBD1
j_call: TRBJ1-1
v_call: TRBV19
cdr3_aa: CASSAGTGWTEAFF
cdr3_nt: TGTGCCAGTAGTGCCGGGACAGGGTGGACTGAAGCTTTCTTT

clone_size: -
d_call: -
j_call: TRBJ2-7
v_call: TRBV18
cdr3_aa: CASSPTSSYEQYF
cdr3_nt: TGTGCCAGCTCACCTACCAGCTCCTACGAGCAGTACTTC

clone_size: -
d_call: -
j_call: TRBJ1-1
v_call: TRBV2
cdr3_aa: CASRLRMNTEAFF
cdr3_nt: TGTGCCAGCAGGCTACGGATGAACACTGAAGCTTTCTTT

clone_size: -
d_call: -
j_call: TRBJ2-2
v_call: TRBV4-3
cdr3_aa: CASSLSGVAYAGELFF
cdr3_nt: TGCGCCAGCAGCCTCTCAGGGGTGGCCTACGCCGGGGAGCTGTTTTTT

clone_size: -
d_call: -
j_call: TRBJ1-2
v_call: TRBV4-3
cdr3_aa: CASSQDQLTYGYTF
cdr3_nt: TGCGCCAGCAGCCAAGATCAACTTACATATGGCTACACCTTC

clone_size: -
d_call: TRBD2
j_call: TRBJ2-7
v_call: TRBV13
cdr3_aa: CASSLASSGAAQYF
cdr3_nt: TGTGCCAGCAGCTTAGCCTCTAGCGGGGCCGCGCAGTACTTC

clone_size: -
d_call: -
j_call: TRBJ1-4
v_call: TRBV6-2/TRBV6-3
cdr3_aa: CASSPAKIQGTGTNEKLFF
cdr3_nt: TGTGCCAGCAGCCCAGCCAAAATTCAGGGTACCGGAACTAATGAAAAACTGTTTTTT

clone_size: -
d_call: -
j_call: TRBJ1-5
v_call: TRBV19
cdr3_aa: CASSPWDNTKPQHF
cdr3_nt: TGTGCCAGTAGTCCGTGGGACAACACAAAGCCCCAGCATTTT

clone_size: -
d_call: TRBD1
j_call: TRBJ2-7
v_call: TRBV9
cdr3_aa: CASSVGDRHSDEQYF
cdr3_nt: TGTGCCAGCAGCGTAGGGGACAGGCACTCTGACGAGCAGTACTTC

clone_size: once
d_call: -
j_call: TRBJ2-1
v_call: TRBV6-2/TRBV6-3
cdr3_aa: CASSYSTVGRGGQFF
cdr3_nt: TGTGCCAGCAGTTACTCGACGGTGGGGAGAGGCGGGCAGTTCTTC

clone_size: -
d_call: -
j_call: TRBJ1-4
v_call: TRBV6-5
cdr3_aa: CASGRGSSANEKLFF
cdr3_nt: TGTGCCAGCGGGAGGGGCAGCTCGGCTAATGAAAAACTGTTTTTT

clone_size: few
d_call: TRBD2
j_call: TRBJ2-1
v_call: TRBV11-2
cdr3_aa: CASSFGTSNEQFF
cdr3_nt: TGTGCCAGCAGCTTTGGGACTAGCAATGAGCAGTTCTTC

clone_size: -
d_call: -
j_call: TRBJ2-2
v_call: TRBV7-9
cdr3_aa: CATAGAYTGELFF
cdr3_nt: TGTGCCACCGCGGGGGCCTACACCGGGGAGCTGTTTTTT

clone_size: -
d_call: -
j_call: TRBJ1-1
v_call: TRBV2
cdr3_aa: CASSGYTEAFF
cdr3_nt: TGTGCCAGCTCGGGGTACACTGAAGCTTTCTTT

clone_size: few
d_call: -
j_call: TRBJ2-6
v_call: TRBV18
cdr3_aa: CASSRGPGANVLTF
cdr3_nt: TGTGCCAGCTCACGGGGACCTGGGGCCAACGTCCTGACTTTC

clone_size: -
d_call: TRBD1
j_call: TRBJ1-1
v_call: TRBV28
cdr3_aa: CAIQGAAEAFF
cdr3_nt: TGTGCCATCCAGGGGGCCGCTGAAGCTTTCTTT

clone_size: -
d_call: TRBD1
j_call: TRBJ2-1
v_call: TRBV2
cdr3_aa: CASRSGTGVNNEQFF
cdr3_nt: TGTGCCAGCAGATCCGGGACAGGGGTGAACAATGAGCAGTTCTTC

clone_size: -
d_call: TRBD1
j_call: TRBJ1-2
v_call: TRBV3-1/TRBV3-2
cdr3_aa: CASSQTGNYGYTF
cdr3_nt: TGTGCCAGCAGCCAGACAGGGAACTATGGCTACACCTTC

clone_size: -
d_call: TRBD1
j_call: TRBJ1-4
v_call: TRBV7-9
cdr3_aa: CASSQYEGASEKLFF
cdr3_nt: TGTGCCAGCAGCCAATACGAGGGGGCGAGTGAAAAACTGTTTTTT

clone_size: -
d_call: -
j_call: TRBJ2-3
v_call: TRBV7-2
cdr3_aa: CASSHYTDTQYF
cdr3_nt: TGTGCCAGCAGCCATTACACAGATACGCAGTATTTT

clone_size: -
d_call: -
j_call: TRBJ1-2
v_call: TRBV4-3
cdr3_aa: CASSQGGEGNYGYTF
cdr3_nt: TGCGCCAGCAGCCAAGGCGGAGAAGGGAACTATGGCTACACCTTC

clone_size: -
d_call: -
j_call: TRBJ1-2
v_call: TRBV28
cdr3_aa: CASSSPGVTNYGYTF
cdr3_nt: TGTGCCAGCAGTTCCCCAGGAGTCACTAACTATGGCTACACCTTC

clone_size: -
d_call: -
j_call: TRBJ1-2
v_call: TRBV6-5
cdr3_aa: CASSYSGVGPNYGYTF
cdr3_nt: TGTGCCAGCAGTTACTCGGGGGTGGGGCCTAACTATGGCTACACCTTC

clone_size: -
d_call: -
j_call: TRBJ1-2
v_call: TRBV29-1
cdr3_aa: CSVEGSYGYTF
cdr3_nt: TGCAGCGTTGAGGGGAGTTATGGCTACACCTTC